One sample yielded the 25 T cell receptor beta chains listed below, sequenced in a study of CD8+CD57+ T cells in acquired aplastic anemia. The template for TCR beta VDJ and CDR3 sequence profiling was genomic DNA. MiXCR, applied by TCRdb to the reads, yields one record per CDR3 protein. Of fewer than 250,000 distinct CDR3 sequences listed, 50% to 55% are singletons. The specimen sequenced was sorted CD4+, CD8+, or CD8+CD57+ T cells (not recorded which) from PBMCs. The origin of the receptors is a human donor in good health, serving as a control.

In this sample, this clonotype turned up a few times. V is TRBV10-2 and J is TRBJ2-7; the D gene is possibly TRBD1 (6 bases). The CDR3 runs 14 residues. Trimming took off 6 bases at V and 0 bases at J, with 12 bases between the two ends. From germline, CDR1 is WSHSY and CDR2 SAAADI. The CDR3: CASSARTVSYEQYF. In DNA form, the CDR3 reads TGCGCCAGCAGCGCCAGGACAGTCTCCTACGAGCAGTACTTC.

The gene calls are TRBV2 and TRBJ1-1; tentative D call: TRBD1 (5 bases). Looked up from germline, CDR1 is SNHLY and CDR2 is FYNNEI. The length of the CDR3 is 13 residues. Trimming took off 9 bases at V and 0 bases at J, with 11 bases between the two ends. The CDR3 spells CASQQAMNTEAFF. The CDR3, as DNA: TGTGCCAGTCAACAGGCCATGAACACTGAAGCTTTCTTT.

The genes are TRBV7-6 and TRBJ2-7; D not resolved. The CDR3 is made up of 15 amino acids. Germline V gives CDR1 SGHVS, CDR2 FNYEAQ. Trimming cost V 1 base and J 6 bases, with 16 bases left between them. In DNA, the CDR3 is TGTGCCAGCAGCTTAGATTCTGGGCTGGCGGCCGAGCAGTACTTC. Translation: CASSLDSGLAAEQYF.

This chain joins TRBV7-9 and TRBJ2-1; 10 bases fit TRBD2. The ends lost 5 bases at V and 4 bases at J; junction bases unmatched: 11. This CDR3 has 17 residues. Looked up from germline, CDR1 is SEHNR and CDR2 is FQNEAQ (reference sequence). The CDR3 loop is CASSGHSGTSAYNEQFF. CDR3 in DNA: TGTGCCAGCAGCGGACACTCCGGGACTAGCGCTTACAATGAGCAGTTCTTC.

This clonotype appeared many times. The rearrangement links TRBV4-3 to TRBJ1-5, with D unclear. Trimming removed 4 bases at V and 5 bases at J, with 12 bases between. This CDR3 has 14 amino acids. The germline V gene has CDR1 LGHNA and CDR2 YSLEER. Here the CDR3 DNA reads TGCGCCAGCAGCCTTCGCATCGGGGATCAGCCCCAGCATTTT. Its translation is CASSLRIGDQPQHF.

The J gene is TRBJ2-5, the V gene TRBV7-2; perhaps TRBD1 as D (8 bases). The CDR3 has 18 amino acids. Germline CDR1 is SGHTA and CDR2 is FQGNSA. Trimming removed 1 base at V and 2 bases at J, with 20 bases between. In DNA form, the CDR3 reads TGTGCCAGCAGCTTAGGCCACAGGGGGGGCGGGAGACAAGAGACCCAGTACTTC. It translates to CASSLGHRGGGRQETQYF.

V gene TRBV7-2 combines with J gene TRBJ2-7; 8 bases are a match to TRBD1. The CDR3 length is 16 residues. Germline V CDR1 and CDR2: SGHTA, FQGNSA. Trimming at V came to 4 bases and at J to 0 bases, leaving 8 bases not matched to a gene. CDR3 coding DNA: TGTGCCAGCAGCTATCCACAGGGGGGCAACTCCTACGAGCAGTACTTC. This encodes CASSYPQGGNSYEQYF.

The chain recombines TRBV12-3 or TRBV12-4 with TRBJ2-1, with TRBD1 identical over 9 bases. V dropped 5 bases and J dropped 4; count of bases not matched to a gene: 6. CDR3 length: 15 amino acids. For the CDR3, the DNA is TGTGCCAGCAGTCGCCCGGGACAGGGTTACAATGAGCAGTTCTTC. It codes for CASSRPGQGYNEQFF.

This clonotype appeared many times. The chain combines TRBV9 with TRBJ2-7; the D call may be TRBD1 or TRBD2 (5 bases each). Germline CDR1 and CDR2: SGDLS and YYNGEE. The CDR3 has 17 amino acids. The ends were cut back, 2 bases at V and 0 bases at J, with 18 bases in the middle. CDR3 residues: CASSVSGAGASSYEQYF. CDR3 coding DNA: TGTGCCAGCAGCGTCTCCGGGGCGGGCGCGAGCTCCTACGAGCAGTACTTC.

Comment on this clonotype: As the CDR3 is not closed by the conserved phenylalanine or tryptophan, this likely results from a read error. The V gene is TRBV10-3, the J gene TRBJ1-5; the D gene is possibly TRBD1 (6 bases). Trimming took 0 bases from V and 6 from J, leaving 12 bases between them. The CDR3 runs 15 residues. Germline lookup yields CDR1 ENHRY and CDR2 SYGVKD. The CDR3 reads CAISESGGRPQPQHL. In DNA form, the CDR3 reads TGTGCCATCAGTGAGTCGGGGGGGCGGCCTCAGCCCCAGCATCTT.

This clonotype was picked up many times. The rearrangement links TRBV27 to TRBJ2-3; the match to TRBD2 covers 8 bases. J gave up 2 bases and V 2 bases, and 3 bases lay outside the gene matches. There are 15 residues in the CDR3. The germline V gene encodes CDR1 MNHEY and CDR2 SMNVEV (reference sequence). CDR3 protein: CASSLRGGLTDTQYF. DNA of the CDR3: TGTGCCAGCAGTTTACGCGGGGGGCTCACAGATACGCAGTATTTT.

This clonotype was detected ten times or more. The chain couples TRBV20-1 to TRBJ2-3, with TRBD2 matching 15 bases. After removal of 4 bases from V and 0 bases from J, the junction contained 5 bases not matched to a gene. Germline lookup yields CDR1 DFQATT and CDR2 SNEGSKA (reference sequence). This CDR3 contains 17 residues. This chain's CDR3 is CSANGLAGGSSTDTQYF. The CDR3 DNA follows: TGCAGTGCTAACGGACTAGCGGGGGGGAGTAGCACAGATACGCAGTATTTT.

The chain is built from TRBV19 and TRBJ2-7; D is unresolved. Trimming removed 6 bases at V and 7 bases at J, with 13 bases between. CDR1 is LNHDA and CDR2 is SQIVND in the germline V gene (reference sequence). The CDR3 runs 12 residues. CDR3 sequence: CASRLLNAEQYV. The CDR3 nucleotides read TGTGCCAGTAGACTACTAAACGCGGAGCAGTACGTC.

This clonotype occurred once. The chain recombines TRBV15 with TRBJ2-1, with TRBD2 matching 9 bases. This CDR3 is built from 14 residues. The trim removed 8 bases at V and 1 base at J, leaving 3 bases unmatched. The germline V gene encodes CDR1 LNHNV and CDR2 YYDKDF (reference sequence). CDR3 sequence reads: CATGGGASYNEQFF. DNA of the CDR3: TGTGCCACCGGCGGGGGGGCTTCCTACAATGAGCAGTTCTTC.

The table lists this clonotype with many counts. J is TRBJ2-3 and V is TRBV6-5; D ambiguous. The CDR3 extends over 17 amino acids. Germline V gene lookup returns CDR1 MNHEY and CDR2 SVGAGI. V was clipped by 2 bases and J by 0 bases, with 15 bases between them. The DNA for the CDR3 is TGTGCCAGCAGTTACAACCCGCCTGGGGTTAGCACAGATACGCAGTATTTT. Translating gives CASSYNPPGVSTDTQYF.

With respect to this clonotype: Because the CDR3's place on the DNA is in doubt, the DNA is left out and the CDR3 is given as listed by TCRdb. The chain recombines TRBV5-6 with TRBJ1-2; TRBD1 is the table's D call and was not checked against the DNA. Germline CDR1 is SGHDT and CDR2 is YYEEEE. Counting both end residues, the CDR3 totals 21 amino acids. The CDR3 is CASSIYLCSVEGRGRNYGYTF.

This sequence joins TRBV24-1 and TRBJ1-2, with 9 nucleotides matching TRBD1. CDR1 and CDR2 from the germline V gene are KGHDR and SFDVKD. This CDR3 has 13 residues. V shed 6 bases and J 8 bases; nucleotides not matched to a gene: 6. The CDR3 loop is CATSPGTGQGYTF. CDR3 nucleotides: TGTGCCACCAGTCCAGGGACAGGGCAAGGCTACACCTTC.

This chain uses TRBV5-1 with TRBJ1-2, with D perhaps matching TRBD1 (6 bases). Germline CDR1 is SGHRS and CDR2 is YFSETQ. Trimming pared 6 bases from V and 4 bases from J, leaving 16 bases between. The CDR3 spans 14 residues. In DNA, the CDR3 is TGCGCCAGCACCTCCGGACAGCTTACCTATGGCTACACCTTC. Its translation: CASTSGQLTYGYTF.

This clonotype came up many times. V and J are TRBV7-9 and TRBJ2-1; 7 bases are a match to TRBD1. CDR1 and CDR2 (germline): SEHNR, FQNEAQ (reference sequence). J gave up 7 bases and V 1 base, and 4 bases lay outside the gene matches. There are 14 residues in the CDR3. The CDR3 reads CASSLDRQGNEQFF. DNA for the CDR3: TGTGCCAGCAGCTTAGACAGACAGGGAAATGAGCAGTTCTTC. The full variable domain, with the rest looked up from reference TRBV7-9 and TRBJ2-1, is DTGVSQNPRHKITKRGQNVTFRCDPISEHNRLYWYRQTLGQGPEFLTYFQNEAQLEKSRLLSDRFSAERPKGSFSTLEIQRTEQGDSAMYLCASSLDRQGNEQFFGPGTRLTVL.

V usage is TRBV10-2 and J usage is TRBJ2-7; D is unclear. Germline CDR1 is WSHSY and CDR2 is SAAADI. There are 11 residues in the CDR3. Trimming cost V 4 bases and J 6 bases, with 7 bases left between them. The CDR3 is CASSGGPEQYF. CDR3 sequence (DNA): TGCGCCAGCAGTGGTGGTCCCGAGCAGTACTTC.

The chain recombines TRBV24-1 with TRBJ2-2; D possibly corresponds to TRBD2 (6 bases). The germline V gene encodes CDR1 KGHDR and CDR2 SFDVKD. This CDR3 has 13 residues. V lost 5 bases and J 3 bases, leaving 6 bases between the germline ends. The CDR3 DNA is TGTGCCACCAGTGCGGGGGACACCGGGGAGCTGTTTTTT. As protein: CATSAGDTGELFF.

Worth noting for this clonotype: An end of the junction differs from the germline gene, which may be a read error. J is TRBJ1-1 and V is TRBV5-1, with D uncertain. The germline CDR1 and CDR2 sequences are SGHRS and YFSETQ. The CDR3 extends over 13 amino acids. CDR3 sequence (DNA): TGTGCCACCCACCTTCTGGGGAGGGCTGAAGCTTTCTTT. Protein sequence: CATHLLGRAEAFF.

This clonotype was recorded a few times. The rearrangement uses TRBV25-1 and TRBJ1-1; 11 bases map to TRBD1. CDR1 and CDR2 (germline): MGHDK, SYGVNS. The CDR3 is made up of 14 amino acids. The trim removed 7 bases at V and 3 bases at J, leaving 4 bases unmatched. The CDR3 sequence: CASTEGQGDTEAFF. The CDR3 DNA reads TGTGCCAGCACCGAGGGACAGGGGGACACTGAAGCTTTCTTT.

This clonotype was detected ten times or more. The J gene is TRBJ1-5, the V gene TRBV10-3; D call uncertain. Looked up from germline, CDR1 is ENHRY and CDR2 is SYGVKD. The CDR3 is made up of 12 amino acids. Trimming removed 4 bases at V and 0 bases at J, with 1 base between. The CDR3 region has the DNA TGTGCCATCAGTGTTAGCAATCAGCCCCAGCATTTT. Translation: CAISVSNQPQHF.

As to this clonotype: Sequence at one end of the junction differs from germline and may be a read error. The rearrangement joins TRBV10-3 to TRBJ1-6, with a weak D call TRBD1 (5 bases). Germline V gene sequence: CDR1 ENHRY, CDR2 SYGVKD. The CDR3 totals 15 residues. In DNA form, the CDR3 reads TGTGCCAGCAGTTCCTTTGGACAATCTAATTCACCCCTCCACTTT. Translating it yields CASSSFGQSNSPLHF.